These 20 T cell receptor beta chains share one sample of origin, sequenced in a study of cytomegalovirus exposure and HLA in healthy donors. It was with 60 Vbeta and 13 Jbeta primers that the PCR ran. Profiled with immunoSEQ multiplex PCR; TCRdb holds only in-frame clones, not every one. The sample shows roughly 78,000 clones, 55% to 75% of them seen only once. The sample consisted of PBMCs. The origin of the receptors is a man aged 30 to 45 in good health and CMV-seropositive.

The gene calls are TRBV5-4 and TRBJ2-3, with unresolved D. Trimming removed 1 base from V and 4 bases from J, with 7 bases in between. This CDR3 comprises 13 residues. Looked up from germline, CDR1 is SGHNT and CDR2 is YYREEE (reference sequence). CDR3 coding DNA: TGTGCCAGCAGCTTGTCGGTGGCAGATACGCAGTATTTT. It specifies CASSLSVADTQYF.

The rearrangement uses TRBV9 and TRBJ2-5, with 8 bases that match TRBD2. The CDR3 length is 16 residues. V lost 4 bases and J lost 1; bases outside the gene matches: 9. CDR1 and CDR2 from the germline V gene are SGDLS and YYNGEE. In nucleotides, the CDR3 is TGTGCCAGCAGCCCGAGGGCCGGGAGGGTCCAAGAGACCCAGTACTTC. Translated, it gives CASSPRAGRVQETQYF.

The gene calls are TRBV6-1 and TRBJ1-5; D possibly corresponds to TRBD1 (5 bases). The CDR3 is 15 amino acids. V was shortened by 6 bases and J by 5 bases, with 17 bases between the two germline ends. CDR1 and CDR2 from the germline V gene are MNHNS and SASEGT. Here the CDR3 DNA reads TGTGCCAGCAGCCCGGCTGGGGCCACGCATCAGCCCCAGCATTTT. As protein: CASSPAGATHQPQHF.

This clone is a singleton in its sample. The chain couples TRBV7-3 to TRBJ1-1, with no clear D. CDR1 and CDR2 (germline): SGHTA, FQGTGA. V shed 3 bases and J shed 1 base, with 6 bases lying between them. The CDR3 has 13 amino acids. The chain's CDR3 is CASSLAGNTEAFF. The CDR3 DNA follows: TGTGCCAGCAGCTTGGCAGGGAACACTGAAGCTTTCTTT.

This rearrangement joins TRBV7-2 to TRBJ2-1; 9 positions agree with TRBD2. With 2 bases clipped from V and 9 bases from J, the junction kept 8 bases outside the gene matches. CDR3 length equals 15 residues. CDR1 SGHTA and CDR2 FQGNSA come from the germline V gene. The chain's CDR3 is CASSLHLAGSGEQFF. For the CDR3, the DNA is TGTGCCAGCAGCTTACATCTAGCGGGGAGTGGTGAGCAGTTCTTC.

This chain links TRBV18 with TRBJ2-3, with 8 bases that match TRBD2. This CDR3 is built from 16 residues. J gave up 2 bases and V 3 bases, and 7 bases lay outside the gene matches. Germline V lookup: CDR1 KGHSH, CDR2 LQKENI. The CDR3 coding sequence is TGTGCCAGCTCACCCGCTCCCGGGGGGGCCACAGATACGCAGTATTTT. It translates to CASSPAPGGATDTQYF.

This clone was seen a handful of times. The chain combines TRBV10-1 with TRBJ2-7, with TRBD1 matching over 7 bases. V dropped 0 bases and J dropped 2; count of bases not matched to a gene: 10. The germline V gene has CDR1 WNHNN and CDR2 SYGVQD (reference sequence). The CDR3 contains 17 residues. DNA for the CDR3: TGCGCCAGCAGTGAGTCAAAGGGGGCGGAACCGACCTACGAGCAGTACTTC. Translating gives CASSESKGAEPTYEQYF.

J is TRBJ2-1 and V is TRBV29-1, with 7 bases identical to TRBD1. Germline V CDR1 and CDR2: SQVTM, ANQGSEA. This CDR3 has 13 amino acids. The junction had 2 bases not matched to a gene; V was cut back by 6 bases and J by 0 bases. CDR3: CSVGTDSYNEQFF. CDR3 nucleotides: TGCAGCGTGGGGACAGACTCCTACAATGAGCAGTTCTTC.

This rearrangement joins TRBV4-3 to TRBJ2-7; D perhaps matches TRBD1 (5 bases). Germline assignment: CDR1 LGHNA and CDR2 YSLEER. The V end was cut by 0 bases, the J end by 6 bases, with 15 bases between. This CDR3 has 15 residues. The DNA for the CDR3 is TGCGCCAGCAGCCAAGAGCAGGGCCTTAGGTTCGAGCAGTACTTC. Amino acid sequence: CASSQEQGLRFEQYF.

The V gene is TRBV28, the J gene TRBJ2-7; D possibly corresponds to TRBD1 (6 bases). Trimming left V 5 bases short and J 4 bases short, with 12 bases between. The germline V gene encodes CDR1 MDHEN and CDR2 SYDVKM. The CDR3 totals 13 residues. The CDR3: CASSIIGGYEQYF. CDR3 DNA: TGTGCCAGCAGTATCATAGGGGGATACGAGCAGTACTTC.

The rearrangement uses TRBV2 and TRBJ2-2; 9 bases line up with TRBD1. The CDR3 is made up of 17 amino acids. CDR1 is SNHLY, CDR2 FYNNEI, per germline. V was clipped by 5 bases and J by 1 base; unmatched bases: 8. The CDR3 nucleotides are TGTGCCAGCAGTAGAAACAGGGGGCAGGGGAACACCGGGGAGCTGTTTTTT. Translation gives CASSRNRGQGNTGELFF. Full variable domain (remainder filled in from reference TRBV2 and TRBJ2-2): EPEVTQTPSHQVTQMGQEVILRCVPISNHLYFYWYRQILGQKVEFLVSFYNNEISEKSEIFDDQFSVERPDGSNFTLKIRSTKLEDSAMYFCASSRNRGQGNTGELFFGEGSRLTVL.

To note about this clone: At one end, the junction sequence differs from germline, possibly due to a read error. CDR3 region: CASSQGTGGQETQYF. CDR3 nucleotides: TGTGCTAGCAGCCAGGGGACAGGGGGACAAGAGACCCAGTACTTC. The gene calls are TRBV7-7 and TRBJ2-5, with 11 bases matching TRBD1. Per the germline V gene, CDR1 is SSHAT and CDR2 is FNYEAQ (reference sequence). The CDR3 has 15 amino acids.

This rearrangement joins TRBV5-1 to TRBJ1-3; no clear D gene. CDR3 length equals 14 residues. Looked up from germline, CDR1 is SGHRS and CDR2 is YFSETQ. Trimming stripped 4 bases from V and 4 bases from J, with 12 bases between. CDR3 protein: CASSGGYEGNTIYF. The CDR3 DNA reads TGCGCCAGCAGCGGAGGGTATGAGGGAAACACCATATATTTT.

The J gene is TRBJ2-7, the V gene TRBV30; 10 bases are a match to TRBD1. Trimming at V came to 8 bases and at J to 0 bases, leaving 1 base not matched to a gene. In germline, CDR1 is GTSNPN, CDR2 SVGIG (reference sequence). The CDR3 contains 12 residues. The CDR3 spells CAGTGASYEQYF. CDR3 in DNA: TGTGCCGGGACAGGGGCCTCCTACGAGCAGTACTTC.

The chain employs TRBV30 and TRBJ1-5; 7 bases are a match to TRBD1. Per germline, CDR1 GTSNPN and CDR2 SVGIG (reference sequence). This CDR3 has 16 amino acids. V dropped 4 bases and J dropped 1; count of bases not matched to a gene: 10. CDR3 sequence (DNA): TGTGCCTGGACCTCCCACCCGGGACAGAGCAATCAGCCCCAGCATTTT. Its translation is CAWTSHPGQSNQPQHF.

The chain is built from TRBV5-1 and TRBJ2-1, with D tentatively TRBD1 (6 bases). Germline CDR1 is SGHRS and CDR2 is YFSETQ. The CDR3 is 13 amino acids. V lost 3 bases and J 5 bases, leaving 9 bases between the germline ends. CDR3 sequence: CASSWTADNEQFF. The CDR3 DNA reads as TGCGCCAGCAGCTGGACAGCGGACAATGAGCAGTTCTTC.

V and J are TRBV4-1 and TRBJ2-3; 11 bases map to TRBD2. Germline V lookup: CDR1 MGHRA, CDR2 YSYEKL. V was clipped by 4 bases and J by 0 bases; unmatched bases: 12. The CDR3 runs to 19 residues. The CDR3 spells CASSPLRASGGLSTDTQYF. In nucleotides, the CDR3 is TGCGCCAGCAGCCCCCTGAGGGCTAGCGGGGGGCTTAGCACAGATACGCAGTATTTT.

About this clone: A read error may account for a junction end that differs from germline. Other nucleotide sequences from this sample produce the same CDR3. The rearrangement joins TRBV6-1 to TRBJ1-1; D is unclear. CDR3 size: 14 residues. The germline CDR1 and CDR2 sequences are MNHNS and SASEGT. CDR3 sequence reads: CASSEDRLDTEAFF. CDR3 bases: TGCGCCAGCAGTGAAGATCGCCTAGACACTGAAGCTTTCTTT.

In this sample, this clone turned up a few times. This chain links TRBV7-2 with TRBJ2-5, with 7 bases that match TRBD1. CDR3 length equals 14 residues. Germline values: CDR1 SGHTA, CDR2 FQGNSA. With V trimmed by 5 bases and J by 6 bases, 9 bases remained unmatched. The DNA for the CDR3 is TGTGCCAGCAGCCCCGCGACAGGGACCCAGACCCAGTACTTC. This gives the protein CASSPATGTQTQYF. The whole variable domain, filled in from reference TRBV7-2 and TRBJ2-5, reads GAGVSQSPSNKVTEKGKDVELRCDPISGHTALYWYRQSLGQGLEFLIYFQGNSAPDKSGLPSDRFSAERTGGSVSTLTIQRTQQEDSAVYLCASSPATGTQTQYFGPGTRLLVL.

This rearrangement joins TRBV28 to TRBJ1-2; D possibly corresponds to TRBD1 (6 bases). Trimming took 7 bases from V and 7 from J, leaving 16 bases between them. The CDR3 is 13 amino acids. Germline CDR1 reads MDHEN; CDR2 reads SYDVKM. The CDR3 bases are TGTGCCAGCAAAACGCCAGGGGAAAGTGGCTACACCTTC. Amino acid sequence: CASKTPGESGYTF.